These T cell receptor beta chains were read from a single sample in a study of shared clonotypes between healthy human individuals. This table comes from immunoSEQ multiplex PCR, and its TCRdb copy is limited to in-frame clones, with some not included. The sample consists of approximately 2,200,000 clones, roughly 91% of them appearing once. What was sequenced was naive CD8+ T cells from PBMCs. The source of these receptors is a man aged 18-30 years in good health. Some clones in this sample may be carry-over from other donors' samples. Each CDR3 is given with its conserved first and last residue.

CDR3 length: 19; V gene: TRBV4-1; J gene: TRBJ1-4; CDR3 protein: CASSQGTSGGRSTNEKLFF
CDR3 length: 14; V gene: TRBV28; J gene: TRBJ2-5; CDR3 protein: CASSFGTLGETQYF
CDR3 length: 17; V gene: TRBV27; J gene: TRBJ2-1; CDR3 protein: CASSLLTPGAFYNEQFF
CDR3 length: 16; V gene: TRBV4-3; J gene: TRBJ2-7; CDR3 protein: CASSQSLRLAVYEQYF
CDR3 length: 13; V gene: TRBV6-6; J gene: TRBJ1-6; CDR3 protein: CASSDSYNSPLHF
CDR3 length: 18; V gene: TRBV27; J gene: TRBJ2-7; CDR3 protein: CASSFGQGVRGLTYEQYF
CDR3 length: 14; V gene: TRBV2; J gene: TRBJ2-2; CDR3 protein: CASSVGSGAGELFF
CDR3 length: 13; V gene: TRBV29-1; J gene: TRBJ2-1; CDR3 protein: CSVTGGFYNEQFF
CDR3 length: 19; V gene: TRBV7-2; J gene: TRBJ2-6; CDR3 protein: CASSSQMAVSHSGANVLTF
CDR3 length: 14; V gene: TRBV11-2; J gene: TRBJ2-7; CDR3 protein: CASSFGTGVFEQYF
CDR3 length: 15; V gene: TRBV9; J gene: TRBJ2-7; CDR3 protein: CASSVGTGSSYEQYF
CDR3 length: 13; V gene: TRBV7-9; J gene: TRBJ2-1; CDR3 protein: CASSLFRDNEQFF
CDR3 length: 14; V gene: TRBV19; J gene: TRBJ1-5; CDR3 protein: CASTQIYSNQPQHF
CDR3 length: 14; V gene: TRBV7-8; J gene: TRBJ1-5; CDR3 protein: CASSLYGEDQPQHF
CDR3 length: 17; V gene: TRBV7-9; J gene: TRBJ1-1; CDR3 protein: CASSFGSGQGLNTEAFF
CDR3 length: 14; V gene: TRBV28; J gene: TRBJ1-1; CDR3 protein: CASSLTSEGTEAFF
CDR3 length: 14; V gene: TRBV9; J gene: TRBJ2-3; CDR3 protein: CASSVVGGADTQYF
CDR3 length: 13; V gene: TRBV28; J gene: TRBJ2-5; CDR3 protein: CASRLQGLETQYF
CDR3 length: 14; V gene: TRBV6-6; J gene: TRBJ2-2; CDR3 protein: CASSSGTGAGELFF
CDR3 length: 14; V gene: TRBV6-5; J gene: TRBJ2-7; CDR3 protein: CASSYSRDVYEQYF
CDR3 length: 15; V gene: TRBV27; J gene: TRBJ1-3; CDR3 protein: CASSLSQGGVNTIYF
CDR3 length: 14; V gene: TRBV6-1; J gene: TRBJ1-5; CDR3 protein: CASSPGGGNQPQHF
CDR3 length: 12; V gene: TRBV27; J gene: TRBJ2-2; CDR3 protein: CASSFLVGELFF
CDR3 length: 13; V gene: TRBV29-1; J gene: TRBJ2-7; CDR3 protein: CSVVSGSVYEQYF
CDR3 length: 16; V gene: TRBV7-9; J gene: TRBJ2-1; CDR3 protein: CASSSQGLAEYNEQFF
CDR3 length: 17; V gene: TRBV27; J gene: TRBJ2-1; CDR3 protein: CASSIKPGTGSYNEQFF
CDR3 length: 13; V gene: TRBV27; J gene: TRBJ1-1; CDR3 protein: CASSFRGNTEAFF
CDR3 length: 16; V gene: TRBV9; J gene: TRBJ2-1; CDR3 protein: CASSVGGAPPYNEQFF
CDR3 length: 17; V gene: TRBV7-9; J gene: TRBJ1-2; CDR3 protein: CASSSPNARPILGGYTF
CDR3 length: 16; V gene: TRBV7-9; J gene: TRBJ2-1; CDR3 protein: CASSFIAGGPYNEQFF
CDR3 length: 14; V gene: TRBV27; J gene: TRBJ2-7; CDR3 protein: CASTPRGGTYEQYF
CDR3 length: 16; V gene: TRBV28; J gene: TRBJ2-2; CDR3 protein: CASSTHQGFNTGELFF
CDR3 length: 16; V gene: TRBV19; J gene: TRBJ2-7; CDR3 protein: CASSPGYTTSSYEQYF
CDR3 length: 12; V gene: TRBV6-1; J gene: TRBJ2-1; CDR3 protein: CASSGAGNEQFF
CDR3 length: 14; V gene: TRBV7-9; J gene: TRBJ2-7; CDR3 protein: CASSLAGEPYEQYF
CDR3 length: 16; V gene: TRBV18; J gene: TRBJ2-6; CDR3 protein: CASSPPGRAGANVLTF
CDR3 length: 19; V gene: TRBV5-4; J gene: TRBJ2-5; CDR3 protein: CASSDLSGNRVYNQETQYF
CDR3 length: 12; V gene: TRBV7-9; J gene: TRBJ2-7; CDR3 protein: CASTRDVYEQYF
CDR3 length: 15; V gene: TRBV2; J gene: TRBJ2-1; CDR3 protein: CASRGTWSSYNEQFF
CDR3 length: 20; V gene: TRBV4-3; J gene: TRBJ2-3; CDR3 protein: CASSQDPSSGTLLSTDTQYF
CDR3 length: 14; V gene: TRBV19; J gene: TRBJ1-1; CDR3 protein: CASSIRGTNTEAFF
CDR3 length: 17; V gene: TRBV7-2; J gene: TRBJ2-3; CDR3 protein: CASSLDTLLRDTDTQYF
CDR3 length: 13; V gene: TRBV13; J gene: TRBJ1-1; CDR3 protein: CASSGRMNTEAFF
CDR3 length: 14; V gene: TRBV28; J gene: TRBJ1-5; CDR3 protein: CASSLLRGKQPQHF
CDR3 length: 11; V gene: TRBV28; J gene: TRBJ1-2; CDR3 protein: CASQDYYGYTF
CDR3 length: 17; V gene: TRBV2; J gene: TRBJ1-1; CDR3 protein: CASSVRDRANKDTEAFF
CDR3 length: 15; V gene: TRBV15; J gene: TRBJ2-7; CDR3 protein: CATSPGTSGRGEQYF
CDR3 length: 14; V gene: TRBV25-1; J gene: TRBJ1-1; CDR3 protein: CASSESTVNTEAFF
CDR3 length: 13; V gene: TRBV27; J gene: TRBJ2-1; CDR3 protein: CASSPLDPNEQFF